This TCR beta chain was captured in a study of T cell responses to AZD1222 COVID-19 vaccine. Overall study findings and caveats: In all cases, repertoires were sampled only after the peak T cell response.

Sequenced by immunoSEQ multiplex PCR; TCRdb stores in-frame clones only, minus some. Of approximately 110,000 clones listed, roughly 80% are singletons. V was trimmed by 5 bases and J by 7 bases, leaving 17 bases between them. CDR1 and CDR2 from the germline V gene are MNHNY and SVGAGI (reference sequence). The CDR3 loop spans 14 amino acids. This clone has only a few counts. The target antigen is unknown. Sequenced here: peripheral blood, sampled on day 0 of AZD1222 vaccination. The chain recombines TRBV6-6 with TRBJ1-1, with D tentatively TRBD1 (6 bases). The sequence was collected from an adult in good health. The CDR3 DNA follows: TGTGCCAGCAGTCTGGAGGGGGGGGTATTTGAAGCTTTCTTT. Protein sequence: CASSLEGGVFEAFF.